A single sample is the source of the 18 T cell receptor beta chains below, sequenced in a study of identical twins. One entry per CDR3 protein results from TCRdb running MiXCR on the 5' RACE reads. The sample includes 1.5 million to 2 million distinct CDR3 sequences, about 32% of them seen just once. Material for sequencing was cord blood. These receptors were collected from a newborn girl in good health.

V is TRBV25-1 and J is TRBJ2-2; a possible D gene is TRBD1 (6 bases). The germline gives CDR1 MGHDK, CDR2 SYGVNS. V gave up 3 bases and J gave up 4 bases, with 6 bases separating them. The CDR3 contains 13 residues. This chain's CDR3 is CASSDRGTGELFF. Written as DNA, the CDR3 is TGTGCCAGCAGTGACAGGGGCACCGGGGAGCTGTTTTTT.

This clonotype appeared a few times. DNA for the CDR3: TGTGCCACCAGTGATCTCAGGGAATACAATGAGCAGTACTTC. This encodes CATSDLREYNEQYF. V gene TRBV24-1 combines with J gene TRBJ2-7; perhaps TRBD1 as D (5 bases). The CDR3 runs 14 residues. Germline CDR1 reads KGHDR; CDR2 reads SFDVKD. V lost 3 bases, J lost 7 bases, and 15 bases lay in between.

This clonotype was picked up a small number of times. This chain connects TRBV7-2 to TRBJ2-7; the D gene is possibly TRBD1 (6 bases). The CDR3 extends over 16 amino acids. Germline lookup yields CDR1 SGHTA and CDR2 FQGNSA. V gave up 0 bases and J gave up 0 bases, with 12 bases separating them. The CDR3 loop reads CASSLAYGTSSYEQYF. CDR3 nucleotides: TGTGCCAGCAGCTTAGCTTATGGGACAAGCTCCTACGAGCAGTACTTC. The entire variable domain, with the rest obtained from reference TRBV7-2 and TRBJ2-7, is as follows: GAGVSQSPSNKVTEKGKDVELRCDPISGHTALYWYRQSLGQGLEFLIYFQGNSAPDKSGLPSDRFSAERTGGSVSTLTIQRTQQEDSAVYLCASSLAYGTSSYEQYFGPGTRLTVT.

The V call is TRBV24-1, the J call TRBJ2-5, with D tentatively TRBD1 or TRBD2 (5 bases each). Per germline, CDR1 KGHDR and CDR2 SFDVKD. V was clipped by 7 bases and J by 11 bases, with 22 bases between them. The CDR3 loop spans 14 amino acids. DNA for the CDR3: TGTGCCACCAGCGCCGGGACCTCCCACAATGAGCAGTACTTC. Protein: CATSAGTSHNEQYF.

V usage is TRBV5-5 and J usage is TRBJ2-7; 10 bases are shared with TRBD2. Germline assignment: CDR1 SGHKS and CDR2 YYEKEE (reference sequence). This CDR3 is 16 amino acids long. J was trimmed by 4 bases and V by 2 bases; bases with no gene match: 9. In nucleotides, the CDR3 is TGTGCCAGCAGCTTCTTAGCGACTAGCGGGTGGTACGAGCAGTACTTC. This translates into CASSFLATSGWYEQYF.

A remark on this clonotype: Mismatch with germline at one junction end may stem from a read error. The V gene is TRBV2, the J gene TRBJ2-1, with D perhaps TRBD1 (6 bases). Germline V gene lookup returns CDR1 SNHLY and CDR2 FYNNEI. CDR3 length equals 16 residues. The CDR3 nucleotides read TGTGTCAGCAGTGAAGATTATGGGACACCCTACAATGAGCAGTTCTTC. Its protein product is CVSSEDYGTPYNEQFF.

The chain is built from TRBV7-2 and TRBJ2-2; 8 bases align to TRBD2. Germline V gives CDR1 SGHTA, CDR2 FQGNSA. The CDR3 runs 15 residues. Losses at the gene ends were 4 bases for V and 0 bases for J; bases not matched to a gene: 1. The CDR3 here is CASSWTSSNTGELFF. As DNA, the CDR3 is TGTGCCAGCAGCTGGACTAGCTCGAACACCGGGGAGCTGTTTTTT.

The rearrangement joins TRBV20-1 to TRBJ2-5; TRBD2 aligns across 10 bases. The V gene end was trimmed by 0 bases and the J gene end by 13 bases; junction bases not matched to a gene: 17. The CDR3 is 16 amino acids. Germline lookup yields CDR1 DFQATT and CDR2 SNEGSKA (reference sequence). For the CDR3, the DNA is TGCAGTGCTAGAGATCAAAGCGGGAGGGTTAGCTACGAGCTGTACTTC. Its translation: CSARDQSGRVSYELYF.

Concerning this clonotype itself: One end of the junction varies from germline; a read error may be responsible. This chain uses TRBV10-3 with TRBJ1-1; D is undetermined. CDR3 length equals 13 residues. Germline values: CDR1 ENHRY, CDR2 SYGVKD. In DNA form, the CDR3 reads TGTGCCACCCAAGGGCATTTGAACACTGGAGCTTTCTTT. Its protein is CATQGHLNTGAFF.

This clonotype came up a few times. The V and J genes are TRBV27 and TRBJ1-2, with 8 nucleotides matching TRBD1. The length of the CDR3 is 14 residues. Germline-derived CDR1 and CDR2 are MNHEY and SMNVEV (reference sequence). V dropped 2 bases and J dropped 6; count of bases not matched to a gene: 5. The CDR3 region has the DNA TGTGCCAGCAGTTTAACCAGGGGGCAGAATGGCTACACCTTC. Its translation is CASSLTRGQNGYTF.

The V and J genes are TRBV3-1 and TRBJ1-1; D unresolved. The CDR3 runs 13 residues. The V and J ends lost 0 bases and 7 bases respectively, with 9 bases between them. Looked up from germline, CDR1 is LGHDT and CDR2 is YNNKEL (reference sequence). The CDR3 here is CASSQELIGEAFF. DNA of the CDR3: TGTGCCAGCAGCCAAGAGCTCATCGGTGAAGCTTTCTTT. The entire variable domain, with the rest obtained from reference TRBV3-1 and TRBJ1-1, is as follows: DTAVSQTPKYLVTQMGNDKSIKCEQNLGHDTMYWYKQDSKKFLKIMFSYNNKELIINETVPNRFSPKSPDKAHLNLHINSLELGDSAVYFCASSQELIGEAFFGQGTRLTVV.

V is TRBV28 and J is TRBJ2-7; D is tentatively TRBD1 or TRBD2 (6 bases each). The V and J ends lost 3 bases and 1 base respectively, with 22 bases between them. The CDR3 extends over 18 amino acids. CDR1 MDHEN and CDR2 SYDVKM come from the germline V gene. CDR3 amino acids: CASSFKMTTQGGSYEQYF. CDR3 sequence (DNA): TGTGCCAGCAGTTTTAAGATGACTACACAGGGAGGATCCTACGAGCAGTACTTC.

This clonotype was counted many times. J is TRBJ1-4 and V is TRBV20-1; no clear D. Germline CDR1 is DFQATT and CDR2 is SNEGSKA (reference sequence). The CDR3 loop spans 13 amino acids. V lost 4 bases and J lost 4, with 10 bases in between. CDR3 bases: TGCAGTGCTAATGGGTTGGGTAATGAAAAACTGTTTTTT. Translation gives CSANGLGNEKLFF.

This clonotype has more than one count but fewer than ten. This chain links TRBV20-1 with TRBJ2-7; D might be TRBD1 (5 bases). Germline V CDR1 and CDR2: DFQATT, SNEGSKA (reference sequence). The CDR3 has 14 amino acids. Trimming shortened V by 1 base and J by 2 bases, and 12 bases separated the two germline ends. This CDR3 reads CSARVGQDTYEQYF. CDR3 nucleotide sequence: TGCAGTGCTAGAGTAGGTCAGGACACCTACGAGCAGTACTTC.

V is TRBV7-6 and J is TRBJ1-4; 9 nucleotides align to TRBD1. In germline, CDR1 is SGHVS, CDR2 FNYEAQ. The CDR3 runs to 17 residues. Trimming removed 3 bases from V and 8 bases from J; junction bases left unmatched: 13. CDR3 bases: TGTGCCAGCAGCTTCCCGGGACAGGGAGGAAAATACGAAAAACTGTTTTTT. Translated: CASSFPGQGGKYEKLFF. The full variable domain, with the rest looked up from reference TRBV7-6 and TRBJ1-4, is GAGVSQSPRYKVTKRGQDVALRCDPISGHVSLYWYRQALGQGPEFLTYFNYEAQQDKSGLPNDRFSAERPEGSISTLTIQRTEQRDSAMYRCASSFPGQGGKYEKLFFGSGTQLSVL.

The rearrangement uses TRBV20-1 and TRBJ1-5, with unresolved D. This CDR3 contains 14 residues. The V end lost 1 base, the J end lost 0 bases, and 7 bases lay between the germline ends. Germline V lookup: CDR1 DFQATT, CDR2 SNEGSKA (reference sequence). The CDR3, as DNA: TGCAGTGCTAGAGTGGCAGATAGCAATCAGCCCCAGCATTTT. Translating gives CSARVADSNQPQHF.

This clonotype was observed many times. V gene TRBV12-3 or TRBV12-4 combines with J gene TRBJ1-2; D gene uncertain. The germline V and J ends were trimmed by 1 base and 4 bases, with 10 bases remaining between them. The CDR3 is made up of 14 amino acids. This CDR3 reads CASSLGAESYGYTF. CDR3 DNA: TGTGCCAGCAGTTTAGGGGCCGAGTCCTATGGCTACACCTTC.

The table lists this clonotype with a few counts. The chain joins TRBV20-1 to TRBJ2-7, with 7 positions matching TRBD2. V lost 4 bases and J lost 2; bases outside the gene matches: 2. The V gene's germline CDR1 is DFQATT and CDR2 SNEGSKA (reference sequence). The CDR3 sequence is 12 residues long. CDR3: CSAIAGPYEQYF. For the CDR3, the DNA is TGCAGTGCTATAGCGGGTCCCTACGAGCAGTACTTC.